The 24 T cell receptor beta chains below were found in one sample sequenced in a study of T cells after somatic rescue of genetic block. Here immunoSEQ multiplex PCR was the method, and the copy in TCRdb shows in-frame clones only, minus some. Altogether over 14,000 clones are present, 71% being singletons, with the ten largest covering around 28%. Sequencing input: peripheral blood mononuclear cells (PBMCs). Receptors were obtained from a man aged 18 to 35.

The sample holds a few counts of this clone. This sequence joins TRBV19 and TRBJ1-5; TRBD1 matches at 7 bases. This CDR3 contains 14 residues. J was trimmed by 3 bases and V by 8 bases; bases with no gene match: 7. Germline-derived CDR1 and CDR2 are LNHDA and SQIVND (reference sequence). CDR3 loop: CASQTGAYNQPQHF. For the CDR3, the DNA is TGTGCCAGTCAAACAGGGGCTTACAATCAGCCCCAGCATTTT.

V gene TRBV9 combines with J gene TRBJ2-3, with 7 bases fitting TRBD1. Germline V gene data show CDR1 as SGDLS and CDR2 as YYNGEE. This CDR3 is built from 18 residues. Trimming at V came to 0 bases and at J to 0 bases, leaving 10 bases not matched to a gene. The CDR3 loop is CASSVDPHRGESTDTQYF. CDR3 nucleotide sequence: TGTGCCAGCAGCGTAGATCCGCACAGGGGCGAGAGCACAGATACGCAGTATTTT. The variable domain in full, with the rest retrieved from reference TRBV9 and TRBJ2-3, is DSGVTQTPKHLITATGQRVTLRCSPRSGDLSVYWYQQSLDQGLQFLIQYYNGEERAKGNILERFSAQQFPDLHSELNLSSLELGDSALYFCASSVDPHRGESTDTQYFGPGTRLTVL.

The CDR3 reads CASSLGGAFTGELFF. CDR3 bases: TGTGCCAGCAGCCTAGGGGGCGCCTTCACCGGGGAGCTGTTTTTT. This chain uses TRBV11-1 with TRBJ2-2, with 7 bases lining up with TRBD1. Germline values: CDR1 SGHAT, CDR2 FQDESV (reference sequence). The CDR3 has 15 amino acids. V shed 5 bases and J 4 bases; nucleotides not matched to a gene: 7.

Turning to this clone: Other DNA variants within this sample encode the same CDR3. This rearrangement joins TRBV28 to TRBJ1-5; TRBD1 matches at 7 bases. V dropped 6 bases and J dropped 7; count of bases not matched to a gene: 9. The CDR3 runs to 14 residues. Germline V gives CDR1 MDHEN, CDR2 SYDVKM. CDR3 nucleotides: TGTGCCAGCAGCCTTGACAGGGTTGGGCAGCCCCAGCATTTT. Translated, it gives CASSLDRVGQPQHF.

This clone was picked up a small number of times. J is TRBJ2-7 and V is TRBV19; D gene unclear. Trimming took 7 bases from V and 3 from J, leaving 10 bases between them. Germline V lookup: CDR1 LNHDA, CDR2 SQIVND (reference sequence). The CDR3 totals 12 residues. CDR3 nucleotide sequence: TGTGCCAGTACCTCGTCCAGCTACGAGCAGTACTTC. Translation: CASTSSSYEQYF.

The rearrangement links TRBV6-4 to TRBJ2-7; D is unclear. V was pared by 5 bases and J by 5 bases, with 13 bases between. CDR3 length equals 13 residues. Germline CDR1 MRHNA, CDR2 SNTAGT. The chain's CDR3 is CASSLLGYHEQYF. The CDR3 DNA follows: TGTGCCAGCAGTCTATTAGGGTACCACGAGCAGTACTTC.

By proportion, this clone is medium-sized. The J gene is TRBJ2-7, the V gene TRBV29-1; the match to TRBD2 covers 14 bases. Trimming took 3 bases from V and 0 from J; bases not matched to a gene: 10. The length of the CDR3 is 18 residues. CDR1 and CDR2 (germline): SQVTM, ANQGSEA. In nucleotides, the CDR3 is TGCAGCGTTGAGGGACAGGGGGGGACTAGCGGGAGCTCCTACGAGCAGTACTTC. Its protein is CSVEGQGGTSGSSYEQYF.

The V gene is TRBV28, the J gene TRBJ1-2; D possibly corresponds to TRBD1 (5 bases). CDR1 and CDR2 (germline): MDHEN, SYDVKM. CDR3 length equals 12 residues. V shed 7 bases and J shed 2 bases, with 8 bases lying between them. The CDR3, as DNA: TGTGCCAGCAAAAGGGGCAACTATGGCTACACCTTC. Its translation is CASKRGNYGYTF.

In its sample, this clone was seen once. V gene TRBV4-1 combines with J gene TRBJ1-2, with 7 bases lining up with TRBD1. Germline-derived CDR1 and CDR2 are MGHRA and YSYEKL. The CDR3 is 16 residues long. Trimming removed 4 bases from V and 5 bases from J; junction bases left unmatched: 13. In nucleotides, the CDR3 is TGCGCCAGCAGCCCCAGTAGACAGGGCCTAGGATATGGCTACACCTTC. It specifies CASSPSRQGLGYGYTF.

The rearrangement links TRBV7-3 to TRBJ1-2; 8 nucleotides align to TRBD1. CDR3 length: 15 residues. Germline values: CDR1 SGHTA, CDR2 FQGTGA. The V gene end was trimmed by 1 base and the J gene end by 6 bases; junction bases not matched to a gene: 7. The CDR3 is CASSLIAGQGNGYTF. The CDR3, as DNA: TGTGCCAGCAGCTTAATAGCAGGACAGGGTAATGGCTACACCTTC.

This clone was detected a few times. This chain links TRBV27 with TRBJ1-2; D perhaps matches TRBD1 (6 bases). This CDR3 region has 14 residues. The germline V gene encodes CDR1 MNHEY and CDR2 SMNVEV (reference sequence). V lost 2 bases to trimming and J lost 2 bases, with 9 bases between them. The chain's CDR3 is CASSLNTGNYGYTF. Here the CDR3 DNA reads TGTGCCAGCAGTTTAAACACAGGGAACTATGGCTACACCTTC.

The rearrangement joins TRBV19 to TRBJ2-1; D remains ambiguous. V lost 3 bases and J 0 bases, leaving 9 bases between the germline ends. The CDR3 loop spans 15 amino acids. Germline V gene data show CDR1 as LNHDA and CDR2 as SQIVND (reference sequence). CDR3 protein: CASSIIGFSYNEQFF. CDR3 bases: TGTGCCAGTAGTATTATAGGTTTCTCCTACAATGAGCAGTTCTTC.

This rearrangement joins TRBV6-6 to TRBJ1-2; D might be TRBD1 (5 bases). Trimming took 0 bases from V and 4 from J, leaving 12 bases between them. Per the germline V gene, CDR1 is MNHNY and CDR2 is SVGAGI (reference sequence). CDR3 length: 15 amino acids. CDR3 nucleotide sequence: TGTGCCAGCAGTTACTCGAGCAGGGCACTCTATGGCTACACCTTC. It specifies CASSYSSRALYGYTF.

V is TRBV7-3 and J is TRBJ2-7; 7 bases are shared with TRBD2. The length of the CDR3 is 13 residues. CDR1 is SGHTA, CDR2 FQGTGA, per germline. The ends lost 2 bases at V and 2 bases at J; junction bases unmatched: 0. The chain's CDR3 is CASSLGTTYEQYF. The DNA for the CDR3 is TGTGCCAGCAGCTTAGGGACTACCTACGAGCAGTACTTC.

The genes are TRBV5-1 and TRBJ2-7; D may be TRBD1 (5 bases). This CDR3 contains 15 residues. Germline CDR1 is SGHRS and CDR2 is YFSETQ. V was cut by 0 bases and J by 3 bases, with 13 bases left in between. The CDR3 DNA reads as TGCGCCAGCAGCTTGGCTGGTACAGGTGGCTACGAGCAGTACTTC. Amino acid sequence: CASSLAGTGGYEQYF.

The chain has TRBV18 and TRBJ1-6; D remains ambiguous. Germline assignment: CDR1 KGHSH and CDR2 LQKENI. V was cut by 1 base and J by 9 bases, with 13 bases left in between. CDR3 size: 15 residues. The CDR3 coding sequence is TGTGCCAGCTCACCACAGAGGGAAGCGGGTTCACCCCTCCACTTT. Its protein is CASSPQREAGSPLHF.

V gene TRBV2 combines with J gene TRBJ1-2, with D hard to call. The CDR3 totals 11 residues. Germline V CDR1 and CDR2: SNHLY, FYNNEI. Trimming shortened V by 8 bases and J by 5 bases, and 9 bases separated the two germline ends. CDR3 nucleotide sequence: TGTGCCAGCCTGAACGTTTATGGCTACACCTTC. It translates to CASLNVYGYTF. The complete variable domain, with remaining parts taken from reference TRBV2 and TRBJ1-2, reads EPEVTQTPSHQVTQMGQEVILRCVPISNHLYFYWYRQILGQKVEFLVSFYNNEISEKSEIFDDQFSVERPDGSNFTLKIRSTKLEDSAMYFCASLNVYGYTFGSGTRLTVV.

The chain employs TRBV13 and TRBJ2-5; 12 bases line up with TRBD2. There are 16 residues in the CDR3. Germline CDR1 and CDR2: PRHDT and FYEKMQ (reference sequence). V lost 5 bases to trimming and J lost 3 bases; unmatched junction nucleotides: 7. CDR3 nucleotides: TGTGCCAGCAGCCACGGACTAGCGGGAACCAAAGAGACCCAGTACTTC. Amino acid sequence: CASSHGLAGTKETQYF.

This clone turned up a few times. This chain links TRBV20-1 with TRBJ1-1; unclear D gene. CDR1 and CDR2 (germline): DFQATT, SNEGSKA (reference sequence). V was trimmed by 0 bases and J by 4 bases, leaving 3 bases between them. CDR3 length: 11 amino acids. This CDR3 is CSARDPTEAFF. As DNA, the CDR3 is TGCAGTGCTAGAGATCCCACTGAAGCTTTCTTT.

This clone is a singleton in its sample. A much larger clone differs by one base, so this may be a read error. A read error is likely, as this CDR3 ends without the conserved phenylalanine or tryptophan. The chain is built from TRBV4-2 and TRBJ1-2; weak D call: TRBD1 (5 bases). The CDR3 consists of 14 residues. Germline lookup yields CDR1 LGHNA and CDR2 YNFKEQ. Deletions cut 4 bases from V and 6 bases from J, with 15 bases between. CDR3 residues: CASSRSGGGNGYTL. CDR3 DNA: TGTGCCAGCAGCCGCTCGGGGGGAGGGAATGGCTACACCCTC.

The count of this clone is one. The genes are TRBV28 and TRBJ1-5; D gene uncertain. V was pared by 0 bases and J by 0 bases, with 6 bases between. The CDR3 sequence is 15 residues long. The germline V gene encodes CDR1 MDHEN and CDR2 SYDVKM. The chain's CDR3 is CASSLWGYSNQPQHF. CDR3 nucleotide sequence: TGTGCCAGCAGTTTATGGGGGTATAGCAATCAGCCCCAGCATTTT.

The rearrangement joins TRBV6-1 to TRBJ1-6; D not resolved. This CDR3 has 17 amino acids. Germline values: CDR1 MNHNS, CDR2 SASEGT. V lost 4 bases and J lost 0, with 13 bases in between. The CDR3 coding sequence is TGTGCCAGCAGTGCCTCCGGGTTAAGCTCCTATAATTCACCCCTCCACTTT. The encoded protein is CASSASGLSSYNSPLHF.

The rearrangement links TRBV5-3 to TRBJ1-5, with D possibly matching TRBD1 (5 bases). TRBV5-3 is designated an ORF whose function remains uncertain. V dropped 10 bases and J dropped 3 bases, with 11 bases sitting between them. The CDR3 spans 12 residues. CDR3 coding DNA: TGTGCCCGGGGGTTTACCAATCAGCCCCAGCATTTT. Translated: CARGFTNQPQHF.

The gene calls are TRBV10-3 and TRBJ2-7; no clear D. V was pared by 5 bases and J by 2 bases, with 7 bases between. This CDR3 comprises 12 residues. CDR1 is ENHRY and CDR2 is SYGVKD in the germline V gene. CDR3 loop: CAISSFAYEQYF. CDR3 coding DNA: TGTGCCATCAGTTCTTTCGCCTACGAGCAGTACTTC.